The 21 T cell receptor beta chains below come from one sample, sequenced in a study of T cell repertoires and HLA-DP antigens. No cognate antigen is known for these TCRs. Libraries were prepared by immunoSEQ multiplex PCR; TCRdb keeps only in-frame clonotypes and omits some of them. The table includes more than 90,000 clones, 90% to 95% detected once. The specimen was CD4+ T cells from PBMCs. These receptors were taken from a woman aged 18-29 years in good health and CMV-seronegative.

CDR3 residues: CASSRGRGNTEAFF. CDR3 sequence (DNA): TGTGCCAGCAGCCGGGGGAGAGGGAACACTGAAGCTTTCTTT. The rearrangement uses TRBV7-3 and TRBJ1-1; D might be TRBD1 (5 bases). The germline V and J ends were trimmed by 5 bases and 1 base, with 11 bases remaining between them. The CDR3 is 14 residues long. Germline V gives CDR1 SGHTA, CDR2 FQGTGA.

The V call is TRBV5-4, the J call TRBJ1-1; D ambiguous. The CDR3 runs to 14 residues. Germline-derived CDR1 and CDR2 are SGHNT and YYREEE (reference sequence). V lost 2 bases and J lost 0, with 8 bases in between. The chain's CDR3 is CASSFDLMNTEAFF. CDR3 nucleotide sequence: TGTGCCAGCAGCTTTGACCTCATGAACACTGAAGCTTTCTTT.

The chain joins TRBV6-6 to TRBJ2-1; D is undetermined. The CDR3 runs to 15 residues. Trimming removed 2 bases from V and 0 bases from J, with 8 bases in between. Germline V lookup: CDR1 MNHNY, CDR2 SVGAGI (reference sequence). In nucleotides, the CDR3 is TGTGCCAGCAGTTACCGGGTGGACTCCTACAATGAGCAGTTCTTC. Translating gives CASSYRVDSYNEQFF.

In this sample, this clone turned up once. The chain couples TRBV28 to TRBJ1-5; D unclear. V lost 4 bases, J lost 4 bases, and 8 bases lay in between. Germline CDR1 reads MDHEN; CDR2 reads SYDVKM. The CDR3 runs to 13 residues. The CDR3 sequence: CASSWLRNQPQHF. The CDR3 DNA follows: TGTGCCAGCAGTTGGCTTAGAAATCAGCCCCAGCATTTT.

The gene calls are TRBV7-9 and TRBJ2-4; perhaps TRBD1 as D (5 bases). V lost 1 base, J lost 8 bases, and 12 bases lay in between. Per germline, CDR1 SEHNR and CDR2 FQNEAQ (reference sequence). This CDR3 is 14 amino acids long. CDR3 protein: CASSLDRMKDIQYF. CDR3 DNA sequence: TGTGCCAGCAGCTTAGACAGGATGAAGGACATTCAGTACTTC.

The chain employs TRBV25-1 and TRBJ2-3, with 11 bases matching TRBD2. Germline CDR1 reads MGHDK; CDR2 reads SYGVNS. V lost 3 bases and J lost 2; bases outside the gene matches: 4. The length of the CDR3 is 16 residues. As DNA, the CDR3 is TGTGCCAGCAGTGAGACTAGCGGGGATCCCACAGATACGCAGTATTTT. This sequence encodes CASSETSGDPTDTQYF.

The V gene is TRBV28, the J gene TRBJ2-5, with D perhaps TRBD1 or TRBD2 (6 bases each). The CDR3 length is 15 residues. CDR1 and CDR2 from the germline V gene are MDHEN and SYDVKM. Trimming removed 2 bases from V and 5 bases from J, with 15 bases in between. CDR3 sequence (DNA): TGTGCCAGCAGTTTAAGGGGGGCGGTGAGTGAGACCCAGTACTTC. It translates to CASSLRGAVSETQYF.

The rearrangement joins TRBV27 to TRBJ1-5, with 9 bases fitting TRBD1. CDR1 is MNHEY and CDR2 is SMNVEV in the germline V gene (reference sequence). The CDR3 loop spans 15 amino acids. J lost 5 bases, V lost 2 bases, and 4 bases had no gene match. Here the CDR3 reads CASSLKRTGDQPQHF. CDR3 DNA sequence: TGTGCCAGCAGTTTAAAAAGGACAGGGGATCAGCCCCAGCATTTT.

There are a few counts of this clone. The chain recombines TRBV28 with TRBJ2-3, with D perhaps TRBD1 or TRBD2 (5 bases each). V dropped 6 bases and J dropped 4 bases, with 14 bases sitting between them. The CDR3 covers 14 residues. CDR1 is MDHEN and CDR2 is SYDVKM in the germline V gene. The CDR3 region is CASSPRGRADTQYF. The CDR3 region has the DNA TGTGCCAGCAGCCCTCGGGGCAGGGCAGATACGCAGTATTTT.

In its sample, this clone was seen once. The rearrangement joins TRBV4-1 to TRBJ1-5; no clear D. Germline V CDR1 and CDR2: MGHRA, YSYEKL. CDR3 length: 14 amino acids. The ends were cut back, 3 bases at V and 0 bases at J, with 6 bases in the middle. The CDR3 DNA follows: TGCGCCAGCAGCCAGCATAATAGCAATCAGCCCCAGCATTTT. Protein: CASSQHNSNQPQHF.

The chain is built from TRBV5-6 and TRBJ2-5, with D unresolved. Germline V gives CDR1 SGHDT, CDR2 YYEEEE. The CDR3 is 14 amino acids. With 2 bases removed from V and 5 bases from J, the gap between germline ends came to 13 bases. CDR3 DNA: TGTGCCAGCAGCTTAGGCGGCCAAACTGAGACCCAGTACTTC. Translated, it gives CASSLGGQTETQYF.

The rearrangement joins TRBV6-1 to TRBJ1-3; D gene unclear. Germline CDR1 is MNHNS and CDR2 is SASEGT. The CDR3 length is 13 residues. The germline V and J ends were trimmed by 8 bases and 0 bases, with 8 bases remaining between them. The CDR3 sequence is CASRTNSGNTIYF. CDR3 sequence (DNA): TGTGCCAGCCGGACCAACTCTGGAAACACCATATATTTT.

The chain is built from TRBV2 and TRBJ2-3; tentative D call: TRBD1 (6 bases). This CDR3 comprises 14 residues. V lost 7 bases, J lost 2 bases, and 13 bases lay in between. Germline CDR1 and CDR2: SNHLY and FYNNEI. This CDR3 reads CASIRDRNTDTQYF. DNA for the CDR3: TGTGCCAGCATCCGCGACAGGAACACAGATACGCAGTATTTT.

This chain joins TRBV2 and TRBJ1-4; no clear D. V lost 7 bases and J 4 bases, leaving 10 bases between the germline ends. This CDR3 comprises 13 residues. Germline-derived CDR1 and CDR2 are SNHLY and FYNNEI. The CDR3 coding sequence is TGTGCCAGCAACCGGGATCTTAATGAAAAACTGTTTTTT. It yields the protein CASNRDLNEKLFF.

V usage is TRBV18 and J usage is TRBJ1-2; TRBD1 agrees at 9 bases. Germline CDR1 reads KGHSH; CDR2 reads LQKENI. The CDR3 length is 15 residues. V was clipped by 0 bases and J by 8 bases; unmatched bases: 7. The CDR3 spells CASSPPATGGIGYTF. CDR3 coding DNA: TGTGCCAGCTCACCACCTGCGACAGGGGGTATAGGCTACACCTTC.

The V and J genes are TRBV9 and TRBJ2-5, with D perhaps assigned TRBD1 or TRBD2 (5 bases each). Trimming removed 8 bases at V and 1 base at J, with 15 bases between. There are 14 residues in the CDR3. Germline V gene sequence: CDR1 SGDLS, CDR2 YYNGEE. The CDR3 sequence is CARRGGSFQETQYF. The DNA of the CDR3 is TGTGCCAGGAGGGGCGGATCTTTCCAAGAGACCCAGTACTTC.

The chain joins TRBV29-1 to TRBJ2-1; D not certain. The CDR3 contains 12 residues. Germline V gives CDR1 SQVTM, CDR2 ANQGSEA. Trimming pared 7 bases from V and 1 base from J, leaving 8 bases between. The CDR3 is CSGAASYNEQFF. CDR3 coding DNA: TGCAGCGGGGCGGCATCCTACAATGAGCAGTTCTTC.

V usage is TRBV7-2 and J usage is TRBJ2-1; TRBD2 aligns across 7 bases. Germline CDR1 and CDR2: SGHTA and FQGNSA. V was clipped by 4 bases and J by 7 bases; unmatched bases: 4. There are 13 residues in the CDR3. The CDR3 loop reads CASSSRGVNEQFF. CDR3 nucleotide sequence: TGTGCCAGCAGCTCACGGGGGGTTAATGAGCAGTTCTTC.

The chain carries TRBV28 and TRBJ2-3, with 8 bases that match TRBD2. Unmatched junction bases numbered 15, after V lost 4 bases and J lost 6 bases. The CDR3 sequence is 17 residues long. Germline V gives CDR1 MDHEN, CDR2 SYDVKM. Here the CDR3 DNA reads TGTGCCAGCAGTTCCCCCCTTGGGCGGGGGGCCACCGATACGCAGTATTTT. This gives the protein CASSSPLGRGATDTQYF.

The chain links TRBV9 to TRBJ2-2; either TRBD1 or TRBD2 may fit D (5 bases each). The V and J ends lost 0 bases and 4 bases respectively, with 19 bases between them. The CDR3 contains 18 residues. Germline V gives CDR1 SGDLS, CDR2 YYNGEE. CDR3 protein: CASSVGFLGRYVTGELFF. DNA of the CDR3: TGTGCCAGCAGCGTAGGATTTTTGGGACGGTATGTCACCGGGGAGCTGTTTTTT.

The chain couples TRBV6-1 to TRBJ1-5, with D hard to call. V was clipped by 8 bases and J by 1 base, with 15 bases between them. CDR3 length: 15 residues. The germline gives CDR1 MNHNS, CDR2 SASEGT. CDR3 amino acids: CASLLRARSNQPQHF. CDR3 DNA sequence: TGTGCCAGCCTGCTTCGGGCGCGGAGCAATCAGCCCCAGCATTTT.